This is a list of T cell receptor beta chains from one sample in a study of blood T cells in healthy people across ages. Each CDR3 protein gets one entry after TCRdb re-called the 5' RACE reads with MiXCR. Among some 900,000 distinct CDR3 sequences listed, around 46% were seen once. Sequenced: blood. These TCRs come from a man aged 25-45 years in good health. The CDR3 runs from the conserved cysteine through the conserved F or W. The order of the fields is J gene, V gene, clone size, D gene, CDR3 protein, CDR3 DNA. The D gene is left open where the match is weak. Some rows have no size entry. The others give once, few or many, or a class for an expanded clone.

J: TRBJ2-3
V: TRBV3-1
size: .
D: .
CDR3: CASSQVTGSTGTQYF
DNA: TGTGCCAGCAGCCAAGTTACAGGGAGCACAGGTACGCAGTATTTT

J: TRBJ2-7
V: TRBV5-4
size: .
D: TRBD1
CDR3: CAGSWDRGHSYEQYF
DNA: TGTGCCGGCAGCTGGGACAGGGGTCACTCCTACGAGCAGTACTTC

J: TRBJ1-1
V: TRBV6-5
size: once
D: .
CDR3: CASTRGGGMNTEAFF
DNA: TGTGCCAGCACACGAGGCGGGGGCATGAACACTGAAGCTTTCTTT

J: TRBJ1-4
V: TRBV12-3/TRBV12-4
size: .
D: .
CDR3: CASSLGDTVRKLFF
DNA: TGTGCCAGCAGTTTAGGGGACACCGTCAGAAAACTGTTTTTT

J: TRBJ2-7
V: TRBV27
size: few
D: .
CDR3: CASSLYGGTYEQYF
DNA: TGTGCCAGCAGTTTATATGGCGGTACCTACGAGCAGTACTTC

J: TRBJ1-2
V: TRBV12-3/TRBV12-4
size: .
D: .
CDR3: CASSSWTSEGYTF
DNA: TGTGCCAGCAGTTCCTGGACATCGGAAGGCTACACCTTC

J: TRBJ2-3
V: TRBV27
size: once
D: TRBD2
CDR3: CASASGHSTDTQYF
DNA: TGTGCCAGTGCTAGCGGACATTCTACAGATACGCAGTATTTT

J: TRBJ2-7
V: TRBV5-6
size: few
D: .
CDR3: CASSLIGGPTAYEQYF
DNA: TGTGCCAGCAGCTTGATTGGGGGGCCAACCGCCTACGAGCAGTACTTC

J: TRBJ2-3
V: TRBV4-1
size: few
D: TRBD1
CDR3: CASSQGLGTGYQYF
DNA: TGCGCCAGCAGCCAAGGACTCGGGACAGGCTATCAGTATTTT

J: TRBJ2-3
V: TRBV5-1
size: .
D: .
CDR3: CASRDGAGADTQYF
DNA: TGCGCCAGCCGCGACGGGGCTGGCGCAGATACGCAGTATTTT

J: TRBJ2-1
V: TRBV20-1
size: .
D: TRBD1
CDR3: CSAGGLDSYNEQFF
DNA: TGCAGTGCAGGGGGCCTAGACTCCTACAATGAGCAGTTCTTC

J: TRBJ1-3
V: TRBV3-1
size: .
D: .
CDR3: CVSSQVTSPVGRISGNTIYF
DNA: TGTGTCAGCAGCCAAGTCACTTCGCCCGTGGGCAGGATCTCTGGAAACACCATATATTTT

J: TRBJ2-7
V: TRBV5-6
size: few
D: .
CDR3: CASSFGVNEQYF
DNA: TGTGCCAGCAGCTTTGGTGTTAATGAGCAGTACTTC

J: TRBJ1-1
V: TRBV5-1
size: .
D: TRBD1
CDR3: CASSEPSGQGVAFF
DNA: TGCGCCAGCAGCGAACCCTCGGGACAGGGGGTCGCTTTCTTT

J: TRBJ2-5
V: TRBV6-5
size: many
D: .
CDR3: CASSYGGTQYF
DNA: TGTGCCAGCAGTTACGGGGGGACCCAGTACTTC

J: TRBJ1-4
V: TRBV7-8
size: .
D: .
CDR3: CASTEQPLGGREKLFF
DNA: TGTGCCAGCACCGAACAGCCCCTCGGGGGGCGGGAAAAACTGTTTTTT

J: TRBJ1-2
V: TRBV9
size: .
D: TRBD1
CDR3: CASSVGGQTLGYTF
DNA: TGTGCCAGCAGCGTAGGGGGACAGACTCTTGGCTACACCTTC

J: TRBJ2-1
V: TRBV2
size: .
D: TRBD2
CDR3: CASSDRLAGVQFF
DNA: TGTGCCAGCAGTGACCGACTAGCGGGGGTTCAGTTCTTC

J: TRBJ1-2
V: TRBV6-5
size: .
D: .
CDR3: CASTPANRDYGYTF
DNA: TGTGCCAGCACCCCCGCGAACAGGGATTATGGCTACACCTTC

J: TRBJ2-5
V: TRBV7-2
size: few
D: .
CDR3: CASSLVVRQETQYF
DNA: TGTGCCAGCAGCTTAGTGGTCAGACAAGAGACCCAGTACTTC

J: TRBJ2-5
V: TRBV12-3/TRBV12-4
size: few
D: .
CDR3: CASSLAGEKTQYF
DNA: TGTGCCAGCAGTTTAGCAGGGGAGAAGACCCAGTACTTC

J: TRBJ2-1
V: TRBV5-1
size: few
D: .
CDR3: CASSYGAGESSYNEQFF
DNA: TGCGCCAGCAGCTATGGGGCAGGGGAAAGCTCCTACAATGAGCAGTTCTTC

J: TRBJ1-4
V: TRBV6-1
size: .
D: TRBD1
CDR3: CASRLTGGRATNEKLFF
DNA: TGTGCCAGCAGATTGACAGGGGGCAGAGCGACTAATGAAAAACTGTTTTTT

J: TRBJ1-1
V: TRBV20-1
size: .
D: .
CDR3: CSARDPPGRNTEAFF
DNA: TGCAGTGCTAGAGATCCCCCCGGGCGGAACACTGAAGCTTTCTTT

J: TRBJ1-1
V: TRBV29-1
size: .
D: .
CDR3: CSVVGGRTVAFF
DNA: TGCAGCGTTGTCGGCGGGAGGACTGTAGCTTTCTTT

J: TRBJ1-2
V: TRBV7-2
size: .
D: .
CDR3: CASSFRPAGSYGYTF
DNA: TGTGCCAGCAGCTTCCGCCCGGCAGGTAGTTATGGCTACACCTTC

J: TRBJ2-7
V: TRBV6-1
size: few
D: .
CDR3: CASRKDSTYSYEQYF
DNA: TGTGCCAGCAGGAAAGACAGTACCTACTCCTACGAGCAGTACTTC

J: TRBJ1-5
V: TRBV6-6
size: .
D: TRBD1
CDR3: CASSPRTGGRSNQPQHF
DNA: TGTGCCAGCAGTCCTAGGACAGGGGGCAGGAGCAATCAGCCCCAGCATTTT

J: TRBJ2-5
V: TRBV5-4
size: few
D: TRBD2
CDR3: CASSKGLAGAETQYF
DNA: TGTGCCAGCAGCAAGGGACTAGCGGGGGCGGAGACCCAGTACTTC

J: TRBJ2-7
V: TRBV28
size: .
D: .
CDR3: CASSSDRTREQYF
DNA: TGTGCCAGCAGTTCCGACAGAACGCGCGAGCAGTACTTC

J: TRBJ1-1
V: TRBV10-3
size: .
D: .
CDR3: CAISDPDGLNTEAFF
DNA: TGTGCCATCAGTGATCCGGACGGATTGAACACTGAAGCTTTCTTT

J: TRBJ2-1
V: TRBV3-1
size: few
D: .
CDR3: CASSQSGGGSYEQFF
DNA: TGTGCCAGCAGCCAATCGGGGGGCGGTTCCTATGAGCAGTTCTTC

J: TRBJ2-3
V: TRBV6-2/TRBV6-3
size: .
D: .
CDR3: CASSRGRGSTDTQYF
DNA: TGTGCCAGCAGTCGAGGCCGAGGGAGCACAGATACGCAGTATTTT

J: TRBJ1-1
V: TRBV3-1
size: .
D: .
CDR3: CASSQGRAAEEAFF
DNA: TGTGCCAGCAGCCAAGGCCGGGCGGCCGAGGAAGCTTTCTTT

J: TRBJ2-7
V: TRBV25-1
size: .
D: TRBD1
CDR3: CASSEQGVYEQYF
DNA: TGTGCCAGCAGTGAACAGGGGGTCTACGAGCAGTACTTC